This T cell receptor beta chain was profiled in a study of T cell changes during pregnancy in multiple sclerosis. The protocol was immunoSEQ multiplex PCR, while the TCRdb copy is restricted to in-frame clones and leaves out a portion. The sample has approximately 60,000 clones; about 94% are singletons. The V and J ends lost 5 bases and 6 bases, in that order; junction bases with no gene match: 7. Per the germline V gene, CDR1 is SGHTA and CDR2 is FQGNSA. This CDR3 is 15 amino acids long. Sample: CD4+ T cells from peripheral blood mononuclear cells, taken before pregnancy. This clonotype originated in a female donor with multiple sclerosis, enrolled in a pregnancy study. V usage is TRBV7-2 and J usage is TRBJ2-7; the match to TRBD2 covers 13 bases. The CDR3 region has the DNA TGTGCCAGCAGCCAAACTAGCGGGAGGGCCTCCGAGCAGTACTTC. Protein: CASSQTSGRASEQYF.